This T cell receptor beta chain was sequenced for a study of blood T cells in healthy people across ages. Overall study: For every two T cells, template switching captured about one barcoded beta molecule.

This clonotype has just a few counts. CDR3 length: 17 residues. Germline-derived CDR1 and CDR2 are MGHDK and SYGVNS. V was clipped by 4 bases and J by 0 bases, with 13 bases between them. Next came a second PCR, run for about 6 to 12 cycles, which used a sample-barcoded 5' primer along with a J-beta primer mix. TCRdb reanalysed the 5' RACE reads using MiXCR and keeps one entry per CDR3 protein. The sample has under 2 million distinct CDR3 sequences; around 36% are singletons. The sample comprised blood. The sequence derives from a woman aged 25-40 years in good health. This sequence joins TRBV25-1 and TRBJ2-6; tentative D call: TRBD2 (6 bases). CDR3 amino acids: CASSGVGGHSGANVLTF. The DNA for the CDR3 is TGTGCCAGCAGTGGGGTGGGAGGTCACTCTGGGGCCAACGTCCTGACTTTC.